This T cell receptor beta chain was identified during a study of blood T cells in healthy people across ages. Overall study findings and caveats: Unsorted PBMCs blocked a conclusive comparison of naive and antigen-experienced cells.

With respect to this clonotype: The antigen is unknown.

Per-sample PBMC isolation yielded at least 7 million cells. Primers used in a second PCR of roughly 6 to 12 cycles were a sample-barcoded 5' primer and a J-beta primer mix. TCRdb used MiXCR to reprocess the 5' RACE reads, holding one entry per CDR3 protein. The table includes roughly 1.6 million distinct CDR3 sequences, 30% to 40% detected once. The CDR3 extends over 13 amino acids. Per the germline V gene, CDR1 is DFQATT and CDR2 is SNEGSKA (reference sequence). The V gene lost 5 bases and the J gene lost 0 bases, with 11 bases spanning the gap. The chain carries TRBV20-1 and TRBJ2-7; D unclear. The sequence was collected from a woman under 40 in good health. The sequencing input was blood. CDR3 loop: CSAGYRVSYEQYF. The CDR3 DNA follows: TGCAGTGCTGGATATCGGGTCTCCTACGAGCAGTACTTC.